This TCR beta chain was captured by sequencing in a study of OX40 agonist ivuxolimab in advanced cancers. Notes on the research overall: Ivuxolimab, which targeted the costimulatory receptor OX40 (CD134), was an agonistic, fully human IgG2 monoclonal antibody. Intravenous ivuxolimab was administered to patients every 2 weeks at six dose levels: 0.01, 0.1, 0.3, 1.5, 3 and 10 mg/kg. Of the roughly 50 dose-escalation patients, hepatocellular carcinoma was present in about 20, melanoma in around 15, renal cell carcinoma in 9 and head and neck cancer in 9. A male proportion of roughly 80% and a mean age of around 60 years, ranging from 23 to 79, were recorded for the dose-escalation cohort. Prior anti-PD-1, anti-PD-L1 or anti-CTLA-4 therapy was permitted, and approximately 39% of dose-escalation patients had received checkpoint inhibitors. Partial responses occurred in three dose-escalation patients, of whom one had hepatocellular carcinoma and two had cutaneous melanoma. The purpose of peripheral TCRbeta sequencing was to test whether ivuxolimab changed TCR sequence diversity and led to clonal T-cell expansion. The paper reports the monotherapy dose-escalation portion (N of about 51 patients) of the phase I ivuxolimab trial.

Broad study findings and their caveats: Low levels of normalized T-cell clonal expansion were also seen in some patients who did not respond. The antigen specificity of the peripheral T cells that underwent clonal expansion was not determined. Partial responders in the 0.1-3.0 mg/kg groups had among the lowest normalized peripheral clonal expansion, especially among CD8+ T cells. At doses from 0.1 to 3.0 mg/kg, clonal expansion was seen in both CD4+ and CD8+ blood T cells between baseline and week 6. After ivuxolimab, CD8+ T cells had more expanded clones than CD4+ T cells on average.

The cysteine opens and the phenylalanine closes a CDR3 of 14 amino acids. The CDR3 DNA has 42 bases and is translated from base 1. V and J lose 1 base and 5 bases, and a span of 11 bases separates them. CDR1 and CDR2 (LGHNT, FRNRAP) derive from the germline V gene. Genomic DNA was extracted from sorted cells for sequencing of the TCRbeta CDR3 region. TCRbeta CDR3 regions were sequenced using the immunoSEQ Assay. TCRdb holds this immuneACCESS table with in-frame rearrangements only. Some clones are missing; in checked studies, unresolved V genes explain under half, and the rest has no known cause. Counted in this sample were 100,000 or so clones; more than 90% of them appeared once. The ten largest clones represent more than 3% of the sample. Comment on this clone: Its specific antigen is unknown. Within one base of it there is no much larger clone, and no base qualities were kept.

The trial excluded patients who had a history of autoimmune disease or were on systemic immunosuppression. In every dose cohort, peripheral blood was drawn for TCR sequencing at baseline, cycle 4 day 1, and cycle 7 day 1. Samples came from an open-label, multicenter, first-in-human phase I dose-escalation trial of ivuxolimab. Adults with locally advanced or metastatic melanoma, renal cell carcinoma, hepatocellular carcinoma or head and neck squamous cell carcinoma were enrolled in the trial. Before TCR sequencing, CD4+ and CD8+ T cells were separately sorted from peripheral blood. The chain joins TRBV12-5 to TRBJ1-2; the D gene assignment is ambiguous. Sequenced material: CD4+ or CD8+ T cells sorted from blood, taken in a trial of the OX40 agonist ivuxolimab. This TCR came from an adult with an advanced solid tumor such as melanoma, head and neck, liver or kidney cancer. The CDR3 here reads CASGLASLTYGYTF. The nucleotides are TGTGCTAGTGGTTTGGCCTCTCTGACTTATGGCTACACCTTC.